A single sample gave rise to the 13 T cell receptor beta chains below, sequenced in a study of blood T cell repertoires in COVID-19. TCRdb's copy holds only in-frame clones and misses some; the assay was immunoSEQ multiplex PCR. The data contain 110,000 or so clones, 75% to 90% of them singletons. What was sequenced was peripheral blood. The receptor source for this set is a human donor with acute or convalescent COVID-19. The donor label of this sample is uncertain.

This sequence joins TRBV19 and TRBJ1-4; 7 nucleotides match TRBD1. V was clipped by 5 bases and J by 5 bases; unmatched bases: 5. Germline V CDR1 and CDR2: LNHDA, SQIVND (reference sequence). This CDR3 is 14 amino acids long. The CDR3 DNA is TGTGCCAGTAGTGCAGACAGGGTGAATGAAAAACTGTTTTTT. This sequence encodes CASSADRVNEKLFF.

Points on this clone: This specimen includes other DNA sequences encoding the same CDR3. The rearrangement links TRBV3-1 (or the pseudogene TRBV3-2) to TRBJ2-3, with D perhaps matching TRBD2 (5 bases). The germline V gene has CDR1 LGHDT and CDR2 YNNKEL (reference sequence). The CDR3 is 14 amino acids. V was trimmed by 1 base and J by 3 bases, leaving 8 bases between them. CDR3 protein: CASSQGGGTDTQYF. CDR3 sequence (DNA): TGTGCCAGCAGCCAAGGTGGAGGTACAGATACGCAGTATTTT.

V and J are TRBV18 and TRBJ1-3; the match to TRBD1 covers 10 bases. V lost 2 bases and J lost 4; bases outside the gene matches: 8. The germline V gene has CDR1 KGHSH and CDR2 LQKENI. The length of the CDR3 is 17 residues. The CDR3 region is CASSPRTGGNAGNTIYF. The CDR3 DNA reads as TGTGCCAGCTCACCAAGGACAGGGGGTAACGCCGGAAACACCATATATTTT.

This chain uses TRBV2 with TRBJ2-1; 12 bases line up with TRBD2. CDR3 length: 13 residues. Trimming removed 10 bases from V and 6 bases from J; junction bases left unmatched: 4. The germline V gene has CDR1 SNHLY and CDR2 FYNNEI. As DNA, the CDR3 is TGTGCCACCACTAGCGGGGGGCGCAATGAGCAGTTCTTC. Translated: CATTSGGRNEQFF.

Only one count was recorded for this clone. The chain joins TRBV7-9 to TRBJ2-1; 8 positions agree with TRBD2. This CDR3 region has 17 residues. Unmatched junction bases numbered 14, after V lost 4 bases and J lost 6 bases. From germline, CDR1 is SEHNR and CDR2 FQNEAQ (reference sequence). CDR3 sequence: CASSYNMRGARINEQFF. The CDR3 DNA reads TGTGCCAGCAGCTACAACATGCGGGGGGCGCGTATCAATGAGCAGTTCTTC.

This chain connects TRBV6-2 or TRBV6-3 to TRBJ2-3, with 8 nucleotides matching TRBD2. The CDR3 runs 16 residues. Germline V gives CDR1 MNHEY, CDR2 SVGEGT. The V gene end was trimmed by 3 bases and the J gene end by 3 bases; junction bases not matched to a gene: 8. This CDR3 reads CASSYSRGGRTDTQYF. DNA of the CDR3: TGTGCCAGCAGTTATTCTAGAGGCGGGAGGACAGATACGCAGTATTTT.

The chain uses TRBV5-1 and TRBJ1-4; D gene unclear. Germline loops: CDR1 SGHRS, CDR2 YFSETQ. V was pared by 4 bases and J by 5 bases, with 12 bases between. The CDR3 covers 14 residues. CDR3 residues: CASSPGTGNEKLFF. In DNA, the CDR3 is TGCGCCAGCAGCCCGGGTACGGGGAATGAAAAACTGTTTTTT.

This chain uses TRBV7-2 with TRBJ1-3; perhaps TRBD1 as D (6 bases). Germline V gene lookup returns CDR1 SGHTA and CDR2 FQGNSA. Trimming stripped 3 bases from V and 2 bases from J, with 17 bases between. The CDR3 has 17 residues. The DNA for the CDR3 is TGTGCCAGCAGCTTGGGCCCCCGGGGGGCAACTGGAAACACCATATATTTT. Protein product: CASSLGPRGATGNTIYF.

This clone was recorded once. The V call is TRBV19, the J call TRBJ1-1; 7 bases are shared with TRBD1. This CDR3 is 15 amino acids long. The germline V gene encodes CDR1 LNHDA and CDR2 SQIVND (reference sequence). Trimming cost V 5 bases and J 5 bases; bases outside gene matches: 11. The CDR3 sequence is CASSSPYRQGTEAFF. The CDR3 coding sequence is TGTGCCAGTAGTTCCCCATATCGACAGGGTACTGAAGCTTTCTTT.

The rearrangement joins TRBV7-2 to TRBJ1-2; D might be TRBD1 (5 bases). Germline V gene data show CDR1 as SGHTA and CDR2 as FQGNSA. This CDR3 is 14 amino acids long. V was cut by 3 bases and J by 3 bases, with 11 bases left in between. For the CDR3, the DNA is TGTGCCAGCAGCTTCAGTCAGGGCGACTATGGCTACACCTTC. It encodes CASSFSQGDYGYTF.

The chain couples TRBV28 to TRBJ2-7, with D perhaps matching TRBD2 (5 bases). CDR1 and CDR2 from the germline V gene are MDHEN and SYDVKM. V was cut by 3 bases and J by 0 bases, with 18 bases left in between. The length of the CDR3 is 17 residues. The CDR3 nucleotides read TGTGCCAGCAGTTTTCTGGGTGGTCCGGGAACCTCCTACGAGCAGTACTTC. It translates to CASSFLGGPGTSYEQYF.

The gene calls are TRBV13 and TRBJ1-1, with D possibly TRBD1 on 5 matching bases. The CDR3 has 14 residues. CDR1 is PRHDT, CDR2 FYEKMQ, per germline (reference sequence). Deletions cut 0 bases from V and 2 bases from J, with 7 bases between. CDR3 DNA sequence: TGTGCCAGCAGCTTAGGCCAGGGTAACACTGAAGCTTTCTTT. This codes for CASSLGQGNTEAFF. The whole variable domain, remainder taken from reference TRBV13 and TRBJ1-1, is AAGVIQSPRHLIKEKRETATLKCYPIPRHDTVYWYQQGPGQDPQFLISFYEKMQSDKGSIPDRFSAQQFSDYHSELNMSSLELGDSALYFCASSLGQGNTEAFFGQGTRLTVV.

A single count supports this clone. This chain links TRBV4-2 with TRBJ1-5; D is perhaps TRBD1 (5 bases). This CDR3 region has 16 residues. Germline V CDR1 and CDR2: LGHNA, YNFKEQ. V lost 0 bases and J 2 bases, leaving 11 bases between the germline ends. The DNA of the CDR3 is TGTGCCAGCAGCCAAGAAGTGGGGGGGGGCAATCAGCCCCAGCATTTT. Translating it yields CASSQEVGGGNQPQHF.